The 24 T cell receptor beta chains listed next were all sequenced from one sample in a study of Graves' ophthalmopathy and Graves' hyperthyroidism. RNA served as the template for amplifying TCR beta CDR3 regions. The first round was an RT-PCR with HTBI primers, and the second round was a multiplex PCR. TCRdb itself ran the multiplex PCR reads through MiXCR, one entry per CDR3 protein. Here the sample spans roughly 400,000 distinct CDR3 sequences, 15% being singletons. Sequences were obtained from peripheral blood. The receptors here all came from a woman aged 18-29 years with stable Graves' hyperthyroidism.

This clonotype was found many times. The rearrangement links TRBV7-8 to TRBJ1-2; D is possibly TRBD1 (5 bases). CDR3 length: 14 residues. V lost 4 bases, J lost 4 bases, and 13 bases lay in between. In germline, CDR1 is SGHVS, CDR2 FQNEAQ. CDR3 sequence reads: CASSSDRQSYGYTF. In DNA, the CDR3 is TGTGCCAGCAGCTCAGACCGACAGAGCTATGGCTACACCTTC.

This clonotype was recorded many times. The chain employs TRBV19 and TRBJ2-2, with a weak D call TRBD1 (5 bases). The length of the CDR3 is 16 residues. CDR1 LNHDA and CDR2 SQIVND come from the germline V gene (reference sequence). Trimming stripped 2 bases from V and 4 bases from J, with 14 bases between. CDR3 amino acids: CASSIRAGKATGELFF. CDR3 sequence (DNA): TGTGCCAGTAGTATAAGGGCAGGGAAGGCCACCGGGGAGCTGTTTTTT.

The chain employs TRBV12-3 or TRBV12-4 and TRBJ1-2; perhaps TRBD1 as D (5 bases). V lost 5 bases to trimming and J lost 0 bases, with 16 bases between them. The length of the CDR3 is 16 residues. The DNA for the CDR3 is TGTGCCAGCAGTCGTCTCCGGGACCGGGCTAACTATGGCTACACCTTC. It translates to CASSRLRDRANYGYTF.

The chain uses TRBV6-2 or TRBV6-3 and TRBJ2-5; 7 bases are a match to TRBD2. This CDR3 has 14 amino acids. CDR1 is MNHEY, CDR2 SVGEGT, per germline. The J segment lost 4 bases and the V segment lost 3 bases, leaving 5 bases of the junction unmatched. The CDR3 is CASSYTASGETQYF. CDR3 DNA: TGTGCCAGCAGTTATACGGCTAGCGGAGAGACCCAGTACTTC.

The sample holds many counts of this clonotype. This chain uses TRBV7-2 with TRBJ1-2, with D unclear. Germline CDR1 is SGHTA and CDR2 is FQGNSA. CDR3 length equals 14 residues. The V end was cut by 4 bases, the J end by 8 bases, with 17 bases between. The CDR3 nucleotides read TGTGCCAGCAGCTCAATAGGGTCGGGGATAGGCTACACCTTC. This translates into CASSSIGSGIGYTF.

This chain joins TRBV7-2 and TRBJ2-5; 12 bases are a match to TRBD2. Looked up from germline, CDR1 is SGHTA and CDR2 is FQGNSA. V gave up 5 bases and J gave up 6 bases; unmatched junction bases: 7. The CDR3 spans 15 residues. The CDR3 nucleotides are TGTGCCAGCAGCACCGGACTAGCGGGGAGGAAGACCCAGTACTTC. Translation: CASSTGLAGRKTQYF.

This clonotype was counted many times. The V gene is TRBV20-1, the J gene TRBJ2-7; 7 bases fit TRBD2. The J segment lost 2 bases and the V segment lost 3 bases, leaving 4 bases of the junction unmatched. The CDR3 sequence is 13 residues long. The germline V gene has CDR1 DFQATT and CDR2 SNEGSKA (reference sequence). The CDR3: CSASLAATYEQYF. As DNA, the CDR3 is TGCAGTGCTAGCCTAGCGGCGACCTACGAGCAGTACTTC.

This clonotype was counted ten times or more. The chain recombines TRBV18 with TRBJ1-1; 9 nucleotides align to TRBD1. The length of the CDR3 is 15 residues. Germline CDR1 reads KGHSH; CDR2 reads LQKENI. V lost 3 bases to trimming and J lost 1 base; unmatched junction nucleotides: 3. The CDR3 loop reads CASSPLQGANTEAFF. The CDR3 DNA is TGTGCCAGCTCACCTCTACAGGGGGCGAACACTGAAGCTTTCTTT.

This clonotype came up many times. The chain couples TRBV5-4 to TRBJ2-7, with TRBD1 identical over 8 bases. V shed 2 bases, J shed 4 bases, and the junction held 17 bases outside the gene matches. This CDR3 spans 18 amino acids. Per the germline V gene, CDR1 is SGHNT and CDR2 is YYREEE (reference sequence). The chain's CDR3 is CASSFGTDRESGEYEQYF. CDR3 DNA sequence: TGTGCCAGCAGCTTCGGAACGGACAGGGAATCCGGTGAATACGAGCAGTACTTC.

This clonotype was recorded many times. This sequence joins TRBV7-2 and TRBJ2-7; 10 nucleotides match TRBD1. CDR3 length equals 14 residues. Germline lookup yields CDR1 SGHTA and CDR2 FQGNSA. The J segment lost 7 bases and the V segment lost 5 bases, leaving 8 bases of the junction unmatched. For the CDR3, the DNA is TGTGCCAGCAGCCAGCCGGGACAGGGGCGAGAGCAGTACTTC. Protein product: CASSQPGQGREQYF.

This clonotype was picked up many times. The chain employs TRBV2 and TRBJ2-7, with a tentative D call TRBD2 (6 bases). The V gene lost 2 bases and the J gene lost 6 bases, with 11 bases spanning the gap. The germline CDR1 and CDR2 sequences are SNHLY and FYNNEI. This CDR3 has 13 amino acids. The CDR3 spells CASSETGLSEQYF. In DNA form, the CDR3 reads TGTGCCAGCAGTGAAACCGGACTAAGCGAGCAGTACTTC.

A remark on this clonotype: This may be a read error, as it is one base from a much larger clone. J is TRBJ2-4 and V is TRBV12-3 or TRBV12-4; perhaps TRBD2 as D (6 bases). The CDR3 contains 16 residues. With 2 bases removed from V and 0 bases from J, the gap between germline ends came to 11 bases. The CDR3 here is CASSLSVSGAKNIQYF. CDR3 in DNA: TGTGCCAGCAGTTTATCAGTTAGCGGAGCCAAAAACATTCAGTACTTC.

About this clonotype itself: At one end the junction does not follow the germline gene, possibly because of a read error. The rearrangement links TRBV6-5 to TRBJ2-7; no clear D gene. The CDR3 runs 13 residues. CDR1 is MNHEY, CDR2 SVGAGI, per germline. CDR3 residues: CASSYSQSYEQDF. As DNA, the CDR3 is TGTGCCAGCAGTTACTCACAGTCCTACGAGCAGGACTTC.

Ten or more counts support this clonotype. The chain combines TRBV19 with TRBJ1-6, with a weak D call TRBD1 (6 bases). CDR3 length: 15 residues. Trimming removed 4 bases from V and 4 bases from J, with 11 bases in between. The V gene's germline CDR1 is LNHDA and CDR2 SQIVND (reference sequence). The CDR3 DNA is TGTGCCAGTAGTACAGGAGGACAGTATAATTCACCCCTCCACTTT. Amino acid sequence: CASSTGGQYNSPLHF.

This clonotype has more than one count but fewer than ten. This may stem from a read error, because a much larger clone lies one nucleotide away. The CDR3 DNA reads as TGTGCCAGCAGCCTGAAAGGGGGCCATGGAGCTTGCTTT. Translation: CASSLKGGHGACF. The J gene is TRBJ1-1, the V gene TRBV7-2; 7 nucleotides line up with TRBD1. The CDR3 spans 13 residues. Per germline, CDR1 SGHTA and CDR2 FQGNSA.

This clonotype has at least ten counts. DNA for the CDR3: TGCAGCGTTGAAGTCGTAACAGATCCTCAAGAGACCCAGTACTTC. This codes for CSVEVVTDPQETQYF. This sequence joins TRBV29-1 and TRBJ2-5; D uncertain. CDR1 SQVTM and CDR2 ANQGSEA come from the germline V gene. V lost 1 base and J 2 bases, leaving 14 bases between the germline ends. This CDR3 is built from 15 residues.

This clonotype was counted a few times. The rearrangement uses TRBV18 and TRBJ1-1, with D perhaps matching TRBD1 (5 bases). The germline CDR1 and CDR2 sequences are KGHSH and LQKENI. V lost 6 bases and J lost 5, with 13 bases in between. This CDR3 region has 13 residues. The CDR3 reads CASSSRQSTEAFF. DNA for the CDR3: TGTGCCAGCTCGTCCAGACAGTCGACTGAAGCTTTCTTT.

This clonotype appeared many times. In nucleotides, the CDR3 is TGTGCCAGCAAGGCGGACTCCCACCTCTACGGCTACACCTTC. Amino acid sequence: CASKADSHLYGYTF. The chain uses TRBV6-5 and TRBJ1-2; D unresolved. The CDR3 totals 14 residues. Germline values: CDR1 MNHEY, CDR2 SVGAGI. The V end lost 7 bases, the J end lost 8 bases, and 20 bases lay between the germline ends.

In its sample, this clonotype was seen a few times. This sequence joins TRBV19 and TRBJ1-1, with D possibly being TRBD1 (5 bases). The V gene lost 3 bases and the J gene lost 1 base, with 15 bases spanning the gap. The CDR3 is made up of 16 amino acids. CDR1 and CDR2 (germline): LNHDA, SQIVND (reference sequence). The CDR3 DNA is TGTGCCAGTAGTATGATCTTGGGGACGGCGAACACTGAAGCTTTCTTT. As protein: CASSMILGTANTEAFF.

This clonotype appeared many times. V usage is TRBV12-5 and J usage is TRBJ1-2; possibly TRBD1 for D (5 bases). Germline lookup yields CDR1 LGHNT and CDR2 FRNRAP. Trimming left V 3 bases short and J 3 bases short, with 11 bases between. CDR3 length: 14 residues. The CDR3 bases are TGTGCTAGTGGTTTACCGGACAAGGACTATGGCTACACCTTC. As protein: CASGLPDKDYGYTF.

This sequence joins TRBV6-2 or TRBV6-3 and TRBJ1-2, with D perhaps matching TRBD1 (6 bases). The CDR3 spans 14 residues. Germline CDR1 and CDR2: MNHEY and SVGEGT. V was shortened by 7 bases and J by 4 bases, with 16 bases between the two germline ends. DNA for the CDR3: TGTGCCAGCATCTCAGGGGTCTCCGGCTATGGCTACACCTTC. Translation: CASISGVSGYGYTF.

In its sample, this clonotype was seen many times. The chain combines TRBV12-3 or TRBV12-4 with TRBJ1-2; 10 bases align to TRBD1. V lost 8 bases to trimming and J lost 6 bases; unmatched junction nucleotides: 6. This CDR3 is built from 13 residues. CDR3 in DNA: TGTGCCAGCGGACGGACAGGGGGGGATGGCTACACCTTC. Residues: CASGRTGGDGYTF.

V usage is TRBV10-3 and J usage is TRBJ2-7; the D gene could be TRBD1 or TRBD2 (5 bases each). Germline values: CDR1 ENHRY, CDR2 SYGVKD. Trimming pared 6 bases from V and 5 bases from J, leaving 14 bases between. There are 13 residues in the CDR3. This chain's CDR3 is CAISEGLRDEQYF. The CDR3 coding sequence is TGTGCCATCAGCGAGGGGTTGAGAGACGAGCAGTACTTC.

This clonotype was detected ten times or more. The J gene is TRBJ1-2, the V gene TRBV29-1, with unresolved D. Trimming took off 4 bases at V and 4 bases at J, with 10 bases between the two ends. The CDR3 runs 12 residues. The germline gives CDR1 SQVTM, CDR2 ANQGSEA. For the CDR3, the DNA is TGCAGCGTTGCGGATAAAGGCTATGGCTACACCTTC. This translates into CSVADKGYGYTF.